A selection of T cell receptor beta chains follows, all from one sample in a study of CD8+CD57+ T cells in acquired aplastic anemia. TCRdb recomputed calls from the reads with MiXCR, one row per CDR3 protein. Here the sample spans 160,000 or so distinct CDR3 sequences, roughly 48% being singletons. Sequencing was done on a sample of sorted CD4+, CD8+, or CD8+CD57+ T cells (not recorded which) from PBMCs. The receptors originated from a human donor with aplastic anemia. CDR3s include the opening cysteine and the closing phenylalanine or tryptophan. Each record gives: D gene, clone size, J gene, V gene, CDR3 DNA, CDR3 protein. The D gene is left open where the match is weak. Some rows mark clone size as missing; the rest say once, few, many or name a class of expanded clone.

d_gene: TRBD2
abundance: once
j_gene: TRBJ2-1
v_gene: TRBV20-1
CDR3nt: TGCAGTGCTAGAAAGCCGGGACTAGGGATAAATGAGCAGTTCTTC
CDR3aa: CSARKPGLGINEQFF

d_gene: NA
abundance: many
j_gene: TRBJ1-2
v_gene: TRBV12-3/TRBV12-4
CDR3nt: TGTGCCAGCAGTCCGGGTTACCCTCCTCCAAACTATGGCTACACCTTC
CDR3aa: CASSPGYPPPNYGYTF

d_gene: NA
abundance: many
j_gene: TRBJ2-7
v_gene: TRBV14
CDR3nt: TGTGCCAGCAGCGTACGATCCGGGACTCCTACCTACGAGCAGTACTTC
CDR3aa: CASSVRSGTPTYEQYF

d_gene: TRBD2
abundance: many
j_gene: TRBJ2-1
v_gene: TRBV20-1
CDR3nt: TGCAGTGCCTGGGGGGGACTGAACAATGAGCAGTTCTTC
CDR3aa: CSAWGGLNNEQFF

d_gene: NA
abundance: many
j_gene: TRBJ1-2
v_gene: TRBV20-1
CDR3nt: TGCAGTGCCCTAACCCGGGTCTCGAGGGGCTATGGCTACACCTTC
CDR3aa: CSALTRVSRGYGYTF

d_gene: NA
abundance: many
j_gene: TRBJ2-7
v_gene: TRBV25-1
CDR3nt: TGTGCCAGCAGTGAGACGGCTTTGTCTACAGAGCAGTACTTC
CDR3aa: CASSETALSTEQYF

d_gene: TRBD2
abundance: many
j_gene: TRBJ2-1
v_gene: TRBV29-1
CDR3nt: TGCAGCGTTGAAGATTGGGCGACTAGCAGCAATGAGCAGTTCTTC
CDR3aa: CSVEDWATSSNEQFF

d_gene: TRBD1
abundance: NA
j_gene: TRBJ1-2
v_gene: TRBV6-4
CDR3nt: TGTGCCAGCAGGGCGGGACAGGGGACCTACTATGGCTACACCTTC
CDR3aa: CASRAGQGTYYGYTF

d_gene: NA
abundance: NA
j_gene: TRBJ2-5
v_gene: TRBV4-2
CDR3nt: TGTGCCAGCAGCCAACGATTACTGCAAGAGACCCAGTACTTC
CDR3aa: CASSQRLLQETQYF

d_gene: TRBD2
abundance: NA
j_gene: TRBJ2-7
v_gene: TRBV10-3
CDR3nt: TGTGCCATCGCGGCTAGCGGGCTATACGAGCAGTACTTC
CDR3aa: CAIAASGLYEQYF